Following are 19 T cell receptor beta chains from one sample sequenced in a study of T-cell memory formation after mild COVID-19. TCRdb independently ran MiXCR on the 5' RACE reads; one entry per CDR3 protein. The repertoire holds about 140,000 distinct CDR3 sequences, around 13% seen once, with roughly 13% in the top ten. The source material was PBMCs or a T cell subset sorted from them (not recorded which). Receptors originate from an adult woman who had mild COVID-19 (a few samples of this study predate the infection). Cell type and time point are not known.

This sequence joins TRBV18 and TRBJ1-1; 9 bases agree with TRBD1. Germline CDR1 is KGHSH and CDR2 is LQKENI. With V trimmed by 3 bases and J by 6 bases, 11 bases remained unmatched. There are 16 residues in the CDR3. The CDR3 DNA reads TGTGCCAGCTCACCCGGGACAGGGAAACGTGTAGCTGAAGCTTTCTTT. This translates into CASSPGTGKRVAEAFF.

This clonotype came up a few times. The chain has TRBV6-2 or TRBV6-3 and TRBJ2-3; D is unresolved. Germline assignment: CDR1 MNHEY and CDR2 SVGEGT. V lost 4 bases and J lost 3, with 8 bases in between. The CDR3 sequence is 13 residues long. The CDR3 DNA reads TGTGCCAGCAGTTGGTCGGGTACAGATACGCAGTATTTT. Its translation is CASSWSGTDTQYF.

In its sample, this clonotype was seen a few times. The chain employs TRBV4-3 and TRBJ2-1; the D is unclear. The CDR3 extends over 11 amino acids. Germline values: CDR1 LGHNA, CDR2 YSLEER. With 4 bases removed from V and 7 bases from J, the gap between germline ends came to 5 bases. CDR3 sequence: CASSLLNEQFF. CDR3 bases: TGCGCCAGCAGCCTCCTGAATGAGCAGTTCTTC.

The chain recombines TRBV18 with TRBJ2-3, with TRBD2 matching over 10 bases. The germline V gene encodes CDR1 KGHSH and CDR2 LQKENI. The length of the CDR3 is 17 residues. After removal of 5 bases from V and 0 bases from J, the junction contained 8 bases not matched to a gene. The CDR3 DNA reads as TGTGCCAGCTCAGCGAGACTAGCGGGTGCTAGCACAGATACGCAGTATTTT. Residues: CASSARLAGASTDTQYF.

The sample holds a few counts of this clonotype. The chain employs TRBV18 and TRBJ2-1; D unclear. Trimming took off 1 base at V and 5 bases at J, with 6 bases between the two ends. The CDR3 length is 13 residues. Per germline, CDR1 KGHSH and CDR2 LQKENI. CDR3 residues: CASSPHGHNEQFF. The CDR3 nucleotides are TGTGCCAGCTCACCACACGGACACAATGAGCAGTTCTTC.

The rearrangement links TRBV5-1 to TRBJ2-3; the match to TRBD1 covers 8 bases. The CDR3 has 16 residues. Looked up from germline, CDR1 is SGHRS and CDR2 is YFSETQ. Germline trimming cut 4 bases from V and 4 bases from J; bases unmatched to any gene: 11. Written as DNA, the CDR3 is TGCGCCAGCAGCCCCGACAGGGGACACCTGGCAGATACGCAGTATTTT. Residues: CASSPDRGHLADTQYF.

This clonotype was recorded a few times. The chain uses TRBV29-1 and TRBJ2-1, with 10 bases lining up with TRBD1. This CDR3 has 14 amino acids. Germline V gives CDR1 SQVTM, CDR2 ANQGSEA. The junction had 9 bases not matched to a gene; V was cut back by 7 bases and J by 6 bases. The CDR3 nucleotides are TGCAGCGCAACCCCGGGACAGGGGTCCAATGAGCAGTTCTTC. Protein sequence: CSATPGQGSNEQFF.

This clonotype was seen a few times. The gene calls are TRBV11-2 and TRBJ2-1; D may be TRBD2 (6 bases). Germline V gene data show CDR1 as SGHAT and CDR2 as FQNNGV. This CDR3 contains 16 residues. Trimming stripped 5 bases from V and 3 bases from J, with 17 bases between. The CDR3 spells CASSPASSGHYNEQFF. Here the CDR3 DNA reads TGTGCCAGCAGCCCCGCTTCAAGCGGGCACTACAATGAGCAGTTCTTC.

This clonotype was observed a few times. V and J are TRBV6-5 and TRBJ1-1; the D is unclear. CDR1 is MNHEY, CDR2 SVGAGI, per germline. CDR3 length: 13 amino acids. V was cut by 0 bases and J by 4 bases, with 6 bases left in between. CDR3 sequence (DNA): TGTGCCAGCAGTTACTCGGTAGGCACTGAAGCTTTCTTT. It codes for CASSYSVGTEAFF.

The V and J genes are TRBV7-9 and TRBJ2-1, with 8 positions matching TRBD2. The CDR3 loop spans 13 amino acids. With 10 bases clipped from V and 8 bases from J, the junction kept 10 bases outside the gene matches. Germline lookup yields CDR1 SEHNR and CDR2 FQNEAQ (reference sequence). In DNA form, the CDR3 reads TGTGCCACCTTTTTGCGGGAGGATGATGAGCAGTTCTTC. As protein: CATFLREDDEQFF.

This clonotype has more than one count but fewer than ten. This chain joins TRBV4-1 and TRBJ2-3, with TRBD1 matching 8 bases. CDR3 size: 14 residues. V gave up 4 bases and J gave up 5 bases; unmatched junction bases: 5. Germline values: CDR1 MGHRA, CDR2 YSYEKL. CDR3 in DNA: TGCGCCAGCAGCCTCGGACAGGGAAGAGATACGCAGTATTTT. This encodes CASSLGQGRDTQYF.

The chain combines TRBV10-3 with TRBJ1-5; D remains unclear. This CDR3 is built from 14 residues. Trimming took off 0 bases at V and 5 bases at J, with 8 bases between the two ends. CDR1 ENHRY and CDR2 SYGVKD come from the germline V gene. The CDR3 here is CAISESTGDQPQHF. DNA for the CDR3: TGTGCCATCAGTGAGTCGACCGGAGATCAGCCCCAGCATTTT.

In its sample, this clonotype was seen a few times. This chain links TRBV6-1 with TRBJ2-1; either TRBD1 or TRBD2 may supply D (6 bases each). This CDR3 comprises 15 residues. Per the germline V gene, CDR1 is MNHNS and CDR2 is SASEGT. V lost 6 bases and J lost 8, with 20 bases in between. CDR3 DNA sequence: TGTGCCAGCAGCCCATCAGTGGGGGCGGGATATGAGCAGTTCTTC. Residues: CASSPSVGAGYEQFF.

A remark on this clonotype: A single base separates this from a much larger clone, so it may be a read error. The gene calls are TRBV10-3 and TRBJ2-7; a possible D gene is TRBD1 (6 bases). The germline V gene encodes CDR1 ENHRY and CDR2 SYGVKD. V lost 2 bases, J lost 3 bases, and 8 bases lay in between. This CDR3 has 13 amino acids. The CDR3 bases are TGTGCCATCAGTGAGGGGGACAACTACGAGCAGTACTTC. The encoded protein is CAISEGDNYEQYF.

This clonotype was seen only a few times. This chain connects TRBV20-1 to TRBJ2-1; unclear D gene. CDR3 length: 11 amino acids. The V end lost 6 bases, the J end lost 6 bases, and 9 bases lay between the germline ends. The germline gives CDR1 DFQATT, CDR2 SNEGSKA (reference sequence). This CDR3 is CSASWPNEQFF. The CDR3 DNA is TGCAGTGCCTCATGGCCCAATGAGCAGTTCTTC.

The chain has TRBV24-1 and TRBJ2-1; 7 bases map to TRBD1. This CDR3 region has 18 residues. Trimming cost V 2 bases and J 0 bases; bases outside gene matches: 9. Germline CDR1 and CDR2: KGHDR and SFDVKD. CDR3 residues: CATSDYRQGLSSYNEQFF. For the CDR3, the DNA is TGTGCCACCAGTGATTATCGACAGGGATTGAGCTCCTACAATGAGCAGTTCTTC.

This clonotype was seen more than once but under ten times. The chain has TRBV5-1 and TRBJ1-2; D unresolved. This CDR3 is 14 amino acids long. V shed 2 bases and J shed 2 bases, with 10 bases lying between them. Germline V lookup: CDR1 SGHRS, CDR2 YFSETQ. As DNA, the CDR3 is TGCGCCAGCAGCTTAAGAGATCTGAACTATGGCTACACCTTC. Residues: CASSLRDLNYGYTF.

The chain recombines TRBV14 with TRBJ1-1; no clear D gene. The germline V gene encodes CDR1 SGHDN and CDR2 FVKESK. The CDR3 has 15 amino acids. Trimming cost V 5 bases and J 3 bases, with 16 bases left between them. The CDR3 region is CASSAQTMRHTEAFF. For the CDR3, the DNA is TGTGCCAGCAGCGCCCAAACCATGCGCCACACTGAAGCTTTCTTT.

The chain combines TRBV20-1 with TRBJ2-7, with D possibly being TRBD1 (5 bases). The V and J ends lost 1 base and 3 bases respectively, with 10 bases between them. This CDR3 has 13 residues. Germline CDR1 is DFQATT and CDR2 is SNEGSKA (reference sequence). The CDR3 sequence is CSARASQGYEQYF. DNA of the CDR3: TGCAGTGCTAGAGCCTCGCAGGGCTACGAGCAGTACTTC.